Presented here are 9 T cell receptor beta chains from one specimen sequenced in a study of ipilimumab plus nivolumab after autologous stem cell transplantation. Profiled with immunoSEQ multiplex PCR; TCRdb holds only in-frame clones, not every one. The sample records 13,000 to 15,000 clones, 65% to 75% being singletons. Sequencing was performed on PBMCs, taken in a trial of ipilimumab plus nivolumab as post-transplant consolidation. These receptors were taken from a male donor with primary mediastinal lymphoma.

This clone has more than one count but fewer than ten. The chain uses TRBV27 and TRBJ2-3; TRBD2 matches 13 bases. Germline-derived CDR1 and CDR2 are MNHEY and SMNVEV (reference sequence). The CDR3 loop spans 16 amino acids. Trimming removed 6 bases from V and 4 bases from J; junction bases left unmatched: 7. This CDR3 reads CASSKLAGGSADTQYF. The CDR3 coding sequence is TGTGCCAGCAGCAAACTAGCGGGAGGGTCAGCAGATACGCAGTATTTT.

The CDR3 DNA reads TGTGCCAGCAGCCCCCGGGGGGGGTACACCGGGGAGCTGTTTTTT. Protein: CASSPRGGYTGELFF. V gene TRBV9 combines with J gene TRBJ2-2; 8 nucleotides agree with TRBD2. Germline V lookup: CDR1 SGDLS, CDR2 YYNGEE. The V segment lost 4 bases and the J segment 3 bases; nucleotides outside the gene matches: 5. CDR3 length: 15 amino acids.

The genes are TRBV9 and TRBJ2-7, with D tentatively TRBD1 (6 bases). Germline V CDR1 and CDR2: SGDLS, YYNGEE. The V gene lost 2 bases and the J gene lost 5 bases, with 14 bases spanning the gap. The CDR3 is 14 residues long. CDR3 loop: CASSVSGGPHEQYF. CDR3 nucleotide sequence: TGTGCCAGCAGCGTGAGTGGGGGCCCACACGAGCAGTACTTC.

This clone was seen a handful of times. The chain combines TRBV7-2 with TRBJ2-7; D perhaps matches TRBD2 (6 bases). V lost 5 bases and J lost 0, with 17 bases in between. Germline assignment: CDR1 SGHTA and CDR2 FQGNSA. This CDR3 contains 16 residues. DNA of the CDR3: TGTGCCAGCAGCCTAAGAGGCGGGGATCACTCCTACGAGCAGTACTTC. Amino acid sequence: CASSLRGGDHSYEQYF.

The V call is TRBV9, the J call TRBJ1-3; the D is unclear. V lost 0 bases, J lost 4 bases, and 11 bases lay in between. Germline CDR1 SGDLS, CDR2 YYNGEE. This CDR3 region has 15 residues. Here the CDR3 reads CASSVEGSGGNTIYF. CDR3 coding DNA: TGTGCCAGCAGCGTAGAGGGTTCTGGGGGAAACACCATATATTTT.

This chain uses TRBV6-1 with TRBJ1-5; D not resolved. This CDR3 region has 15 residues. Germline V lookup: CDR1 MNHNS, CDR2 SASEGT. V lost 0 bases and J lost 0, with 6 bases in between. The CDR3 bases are TGTGCCAGCAGTGAAGCCTGGGATAGCAATCAGCCCCAGCATTTT. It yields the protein CASSEAWDSNQPQHF.

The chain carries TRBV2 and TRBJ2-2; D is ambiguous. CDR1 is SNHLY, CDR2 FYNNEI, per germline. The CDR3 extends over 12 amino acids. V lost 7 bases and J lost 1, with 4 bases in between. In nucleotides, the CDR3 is TGTGCCAGCAAGATGAACACCGGGGAGCTGTTTTTT. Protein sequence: CASKMNTGELFF.

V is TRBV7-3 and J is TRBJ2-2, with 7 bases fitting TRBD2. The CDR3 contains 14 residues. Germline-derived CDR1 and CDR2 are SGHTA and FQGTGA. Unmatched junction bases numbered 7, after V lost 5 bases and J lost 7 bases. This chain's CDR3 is CASSTDSGGGELFF. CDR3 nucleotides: TGTGCCAGCAGCACTGACTCGGGGGGCGGGGAGCTGTTTTTT.

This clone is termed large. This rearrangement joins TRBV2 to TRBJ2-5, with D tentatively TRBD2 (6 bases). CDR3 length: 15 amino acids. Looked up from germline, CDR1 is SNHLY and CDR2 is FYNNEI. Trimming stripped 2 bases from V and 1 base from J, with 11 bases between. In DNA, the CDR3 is TGTGCCAGCAGTGAACAGGCGGGACCCCAAGAGACCCAGTACTTC. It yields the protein CASSEQAGPQETQYF.